These T cell receptor beta chains were read from a single sample in a study of T-cell reconstitution after alpha-beta-depleted transplantation in children. Each CDR3 protein gets one entry after TCRdb re-called the PCR reads with MiXCR. The top ten hold 0.75% to 0.85% of the sample, which has hundreds of thousands of distinct CDR3 sequences, approximately 14% seen once. Sequences were derived from PBMCs, sampled before TCRalphabeta/CD19-depleted stem cell transplant. Receptors originate from a girl aged 2-10 years with congenital amegakaryocytic thrombocytopenia, due to receive a stem cell transplant. Both conserved end residues are part of each CDR3. D genes are given only for firm matches. Not every row has a clone size; where given, it reads once, few, many or a size class.

V gene	J gene	D gene	clone size	CDR3 protein	CDR3 DNA
TRBV5-1	TRBJ1-1	-	-	CASRAGTSNTEAFF	TGCGCCAGCAGGGCCGGGACCTCTAACACTGAAGCTTTCTTT
TRBV28	TRBJ1-5	-	many	CASRFVWGSNQPQHF	TGTGCCAGCAGATTCGTTTGGGGGAGCAATCAGCCCCAGCATTTT
TRBV12-3/TRBV12-4	TRBJ2-3	-	many	CASKISGGTDTQYF	TGTGCCAGCAAGATCTCTGGGGGCACAGATACGCAGTATTTT
TRBV5-1	TRBJ2-5	TRBD2	-	CASSGGLAGDEETQYF	TGCGCCAGCAGCGGGGGACTAGCGGGGGATGAAGAGACCCAGTACTTC
TRBV20-1	TRBJ2-3	-	many	CSAPKSTDTQYF	TGCAGTGCTCCGAAAAGCACAGATACGCAGTATTTT
TRBV5-1	TRBJ2-7	TRBD2	-	CASSLVTAGGPYEQYF	TGCGCCAGCAGCTTGGTTACCGCGGGAGGACCCTACGAGCAGTACTTC
TRBV4-1	TRBJ1-5	-	many	CASSQRTPNQPQHF	TGCGCCAGCAGCCAACGGACACCTAATCAGCCCCAGCATTTT
TRBV5-1	TRBJ2-6	-	many	CASSTGTGANVLTF	TGCGCCAGCTCGACAGGCACTGGGGCCAACGTCCTGACTTTC
TRBV7-9	TRBJ1-4	TRBD1	few	CASSPVLLTGDREKLFF	TGTGCCAGCAGCCCAGTCCTCCTCACAGGGGATAGGGAAAAACTGTTTTTT
TRBV11-2	TRBJ2-7	-	-	CASSPGANSYEQYF	TGTGCCAGCAGCCCGGGGGCAAACTCCTACGAGCAGTACTTC
TRBV30	TRBJ2-7	-	few	CAWSRTDLLEQYF	TGTGCCTGGAGTAGGACAGACCTGTTGGAGCAGTACTTC
TRBV5-1	TRBJ2-3	-	-	CASSLEDRTRTDTQYF	TGCGCCAGCAGCTTGGAGGACCGCACCCGCACAGATACGCAGTATTTT
TRBV6-1	TRBJ1-6	TRBD1	few	CASSGTTGRSPLHF	TGTGCCAGCAGTGGAACGACAGGGCGATCACCCCTCCACTTT
TRBV5-1	TRBJ2-2	TRBD2	-	CASSGRAEAGELFF	TGCGCCAGCAGCGGGAGGGCCGAGGCCGGGGAGCTGTTTTTT
TRBV6-2/TRBV6-3	TRBJ1-5	-	many	CASSWAGVRGNQPQHF	TGTGCCAGCAGTTGGGCAGGGGTAAGGGGCAATCAGCCCCAGCATTTT
TRBV12-3/TRBV12-4	TRBJ1-2	-	many	CASTQLKGGGYGYTF	TGTGCCAGCACACAACTTAAAGGTGGAGGGTATGGCTACACCTTC
TRBV3-1	TRBJ2-7	TRBD2	-	CATTQEDPSGRTYEQYF	TGTGCCACCACCCAAGAAGATCCCAGCGGGAGAACCTACGAGCAGTACTTC
TRBV6-1	TRBJ1-1	-	many	CASMAGYNTEAFF	TGTGCCAGCATGGCGGGATACAACACTGAAGCTTTCTTT
TRBV4-2	TRBJ2-1	TRBD2	-	CASSPRISWRLAGEETYNEQFF	TGTGCCAGCAGCCCTAGAATATCCTGGCGCCTAGCGGGAGAGGAGACCTACAATGAGCAGTTCTTC
TRBV27	TRBJ2-3	-	many	CASSLSRPGDTQYF	TGTGCCAGCAGTTTATCGAGGCCTGGGGATACGCAGTATTTT
TRBV6-1	TRBJ1-1	TRBD1	many	CASTERTGPEAFF	TGTGCCAGCACTGAGCGGACAGGGCCTGAAGCTTTCTTT
TRBV20-1	TRBJ2-3	-	many	CSAQGPPGDTQYF	TGCAGTGCTCAGGGACCCCCGGGGGATACGCAGTATTTT
TRBV12-3/TRBV12-4	TRBJ2-5	-	-	CASSNPGGGETQYF	TGTGCCAGCAGTAATCCGGGAGGGGGCGAGACCCAGTACTTC